Below, 15 T cell receptor beta chains from the same sample are listed, as sequenced in a study of blood T cell repertoires in COVID-19. The table came from immunoSEQ multiplex PCR; TCRdb's copy has only in-frame clones and leaves some out. Of 100,000 to 150,000 clones listed, around 87% were seen once; the top ten hold around 3.6%. The specimen was peripheral blood. These receptors all come from an older woman with acute or convalescent COVID-19.

This chain connects TRBV2 to TRBJ1-2; no clear D gene. The CDR3 contains 13 residues. Trimming pared 6 bases from V and 4 bases from J, leaving 12 bases between. CDR1 and CDR2 (germline): SNHLY, FYNNEI. The CDR3 region has the DNA TGTGCCAGCAGCTCGCCTACGTTCTATGGCTACACCTTC. Translated, it gives CASSSPTFYGYTF.

J is TRBJ2-3 and V is TRBV9, with D unresolved. Trimming stripped 0 bases from V and 2 bases from J, with 10 bases between. Germline lookup yields CDR1 SGDLS and CDR2 YYNGEE. This CDR3 has 15 amino acids. The CDR3 DNA follows: TGTGCCAGCAGCGTAGATAGTGTTTCCACAGATACGCAGTATTTT. Protein product: CASSVDSVSTDTQYF. The full variable domain, completed using reference TRBV9 and TRBJ2-3, is DSGVTQTPKHLITATGQRVTLRCSPRSGDLSVYWYQQSLDQGLQFLIQYYNGEERAKGNILERFSAQQFPDLHSELNLSSLELGDSALYFCASSVDSVSTDTQYFGPGTRLTVL.

V and J are TRBV19 and TRBJ2-7, with D maybe TRBD1 (6 bases). V lost 5 bases and J 2 bases, leaving 13 bases between the germline ends. Germline V CDR1 and CDR2: LNHDA, SQIVND (reference sequence). The CDR3 totals 14 residues. CDR3 region: CASSGRDTTYEQYF. The CDR3 coding sequence is TGTGCCAGTAGTGGCCGGGACACTACCTACGAGCAGTACTTC.

This clone was recorded a few times. V and J are TRBV27 and TRBJ2-2; TRBD1 agrees at 7 bases. V lost 1 base to trimming and J lost 2 bases; unmatched junction nucleotides: 7. Germline V gives CDR1 MNHEY, CDR2 SMNVEV (reference sequence). The CDR3 has 17 residues. The CDR3 DNA sequence: TGTGCCAGCAGTTTATGGCGCAGGGGGATTAACACCGGGGAGCTGTTTTTT. Protein product: CASSLWRRGINTGELFF.

The chain carries TRBV10-3 and TRBJ1-4; 8 bases are a match to TRBD1. V trimming: 2 bases; J trimming: 5 bases; junction bases outside the gene matches: 1. The CDR3 has 14 residues. Germline CDR1 reads ENHRY; CDR2 reads SYGVKD. CDR3 DNA: TGTGCCATCAGTGAGCAGGGGGCGAATGAAAAACTGTTTTTT. Its protein product is CAISEQGANEKLFF.

Concerning this clone itself: Germline and junction disagree at one end, which may indicate a read error. V is TRBV15 and J is TRBJ2-2; 9 bases are shared with TRBD1. Germline V lookup: CDR1 LNHNV, CDR2 YYDKDF (reference sequence). The CDR3 has 17 residues. The CDR3 DNA reads as TGTGCCACCAGGAGAGGGTCCGGGACAGGGAAAACCGGGGAGCTGTTTTTT. The encoded protein is CATRRGSGTGKTGELFF. Supplemented by reference TRBV15 and TRBJ2-2, the full variable domain reads DAMVIQNPRYQVTQFGKPVTLSCSQTLNHNVMYWYQQKSSQAPKLLFHYYDKDFNNEADTPDNFQSRRPNTSFCFLDIRSPGLGDTAMYLCATRRGSGTGKTGELFFGEGSRLTVL.

This clone was seen more than once but under ten times. The chain uses TRBV6-5 and TRBJ2-1; D may be TRBD2 (6 bases). The V end lost 7 bases, the J end lost 7 bases, and 14 bases lay between the germline ends. The CDR3 length is 13 residues. The germline gives CDR1 MNHEY, CDR2 SVGAGI. CDR3 residues: CASIRGAGNEQFF. Written as DNA, the CDR3 is TGTGCCAGCATCAGAGGGGCGGGGAATGAGCAGTTCTTC.

J is TRBJ1-3 and V is TRBV28, with D maybe TRBD1 (5 bases). CDR1 and CDR2 from the germline V gene are MDHEN and SYDVKM. Trimming removed 9 bases from V and 1 base from J, with 16 bases in between. The CDR3 spans 15 residues. The CDR3 coding sequence is TGTGCCAGTGGGGGAGGGTTGGTATCTGGAAACACCATATATTTT. Protein product: CASGGGLVSGNTIYF.

V is TRBV15 and J is TRBJ2-5, with a tentative D call TRBD1 (5 bases). The CDR3 is made up of 14 amino acids. The germline V gene has CDR1 LNHNV and CDR2 YYDKDF (reference sequence). Trimming cost V 2 bases and J 2 bases, with 9 bases left between them. The DNA for the CDR3 is TGTGCCACCAGCAGACAGGGAAATCAAGAGACCCAGTACTTC. This encodes CATSRQGNQETQYF.

CDR3 DNA sequence: TGCAGTGGACTGAGCTCCTACGAGCAGTACTTC. Its translation: CSGLSSYEQYF. This sequence joins TRBV20-1 and TRBJ2-7; D is ambiguous. V was clipped by 7 bases and J by 0 bases, with 7 bases between them. The CDR3 contains 11 residues. Per germline, CDR1 DFQATT and CDR2 SNEGSKA (reference sequence).

The chain uses TRBV10-3 and TRBJ1-5; TRBD1 is a possible D gene (5 bases). CDR3 length: 13 amino acids. V dropped 7 bases and J dropped 3 bases, with 10 bases sitting between them. Germline CDR1 reads ENHRY; CDR2 reads SYGVKD. In nucleotides, the CDR3 is TGTGCCATCATGGGGGGACCCAATCAGCCCCAGCATTTT. This encodes CAIMGGPNQPQHF.

The count of this clone is one. This chain joins TRBV5-1 and TRBJ2-2; a possible D gene is TRBD1 (5 bases). Looked up from germline, CDR1 is SGHRS and CDR2 is YFSETQ. CDR3 size: 15 residues. V gave up 0 bases and J gave up 4 bases, with 10 bases separating them. In DNA, the CDR3 is TGCGCCAGCAGCTTGGTCCAGGGTGGCACCGGGGAGCTGTTTTTT. Translating it yields CASSLVQGGTGELFF.

This clone has just a few counts. CDR3 sequence (DNA): TGTGCCAGCAGTGTCCCTAGCGGGAGGGCCGGTAGAGATAATGGGGAGCTGTTTTTT. Amino acids: CASSVPSGRAGRDNGELFF. This rearrangement joins TRBV28 to TRBJ2-2, with 12 bases fitting TRBD2. CDR3 length: 19 residues. CDR1 is MDHEN and CDR2 is SYDVKM in the germline V gene. Trimming cost V 5 bases and J 8 bases; bases outside gene matches: 18.

V gene TRBV2 combines with J gene TRBJ2-1, with TRBD2 identical over 7 bases. CDR1 and CDR2 from the germline V gene are SNHLY and FYNNEI. The V and J ends lost 2 bases and 7 bases, in that order; junction bases with no gene match: 5. CDR3 size: 14 residues. CDR3 nucleotides: TGTGCCAGCAGTGAACCCCCACTAGCGAATGAGCAGTTCTTC. Amino acids: CASSEPPLANEQFF.

This chain links TRBV5-1 with TRBJ2-2; 9 nucleotides agree with TRBD2. V lost 1 base to trimming and J lost 4 bases; unmatched junction nucleotides: 8. Germline loops: CDR1 SGHRS, CDR2 YFSETQ. The CDR3 contains 17 residues. The CDR3 loop reads CASSLWDSLAGTGELFF. The CDR3 DNA follows: TGCGCCAGCAGCTTGTGGGATTCACTAGCGGGCACCGGGGAGCTGTTTTTT.